Listed below are T cell receptor beta chains from one sample, sequenced in a study of cytomegalovirus exposure and HLA in healthy donors. Profiled with immunoSEQ multiplex PCR; TCRdb holds only in-frame clones, not every one. The sample comprises about 110,000 clones, 86% of which are singletons, and about 1.8% rests with the top ten. Specimen: PBMCs. The receptors here all came from a man aged 35 to 55 in good health and CMV-seronegative. The CDR3 runs from the conserved cysteine through the conserved F or W. The D gene is left open where the match is weak. Clone size is not always given. Where it is, it says once, few, many or a class for expanded clones.

cdr3_aa cdr3_nt j_call v_call clone_size d_call
CASSETDQGRLRTEAFF TGTGCCAGCAGCGAGACCGACCAGGGGCGCCTCCGTACTGAAGCTTTCTTT TRBJ1-1 TRBV11-2 . .
CASSLVRGGTNTEAFF TGTGCCAGCAGCTTAGTTCGGGGGGGAACGAACACTGAAGCTTTCTTT TRBJ1-1 TRBV7-9 . .
CASSTLSQGALHEQYF TGTGCCAGCAGCACCTTAAGTCAGGGGGCCCTGCACGAGCAGTACTTC TRBJ2-7 TRBV21-1 . .
CASTPSGKGTEAFF TGTGCCAGCACTCCATCAGGGAAGGGGACTGAAGCTTTCTTT TRBJ1-1 TRBV6-5 once .
CASSPGQERSNYGYTF TGTGCCAGCAGCCCGGGACAGGAAAGATCTAACTATGGCTACACCTTC TRBJ1-2 TRBV27 few TRBD1
CASSLQGYSEAFF TGTGCCAGCAGCTTGCAGGGATACTCTGAAGCTTTCTTT TRBJ1-1 TRBV11-2 . .
CASRKGDYPGYTF TGTGCCAGCAGGAAAGGGGACTACCCGGGCTACACCTTC TRBJ1-2 TRBV2 . .
CASRTKGQGVHEQYF TGTGCCAGCAGGACAAAGGGACAGGGGGTCCACGAGCAGTACTTC TRBJ2-7 TRBV6-5 few TRBD1
CASNPTGSHEPQHF TGTGCCAGCAACCCGACAGGGTCCCATGAGCCCCAGCATTTT TRBJ1-5 TRBV27 . TRBD1
CASSPGRQGDTEAFF TGTGCCAGCAGCCCCGGACGTCAAGGGGACACTGAAGCTTTCTTT TRBJ1-1 TRBV25-1 . .
CASSLEGNSNQPQHF TGCGCCAGCAGCTTGGAGGGGAATAGCAATCAGCCCCAGCATTTT TRBJ1-5 TRBV5-1 . .
CASSFGQGNAYGYTF TGTGCCAGCAGCTTCGGACAGGGAAATGCCTATGGCTACACCTTC TRBJ1-2 TRBV7-9 . TRBD1
CASSPGGADYEQYF TGTGCCAGCAGCCCCGGAGGTGCGGACTACGAGCAGTACTTC TRBJ2-7 TRBV6-5 . .
CASSLDSSLYEQYF TGCGCCAGCAGCTTGGACTCCTCCCTCTACGAGCAGTACTTC TRBJ2-7 TRBV5-1 . .
CASSLRHINTEAFF TGTGCCAGCAGCTTAAGACATATTAACACTGAAGCTTTCTTT TRBJ1-1 TRBV5-5 once .
CASSQPGANYGYTF TGCGCCAGCAGCCAACCAGGGGCTAACTATGGCTACACCTTC TRBJ1-2 TRBV4-1 . .
CATPKLGAYGYTF TGTGCCACTCCAAAGTTGGGCGCCTATGGCTACACCTTC TRBJ1-2 TRBV28 . .
CASSSFMAVRNEQFF TGTGCCAGCAGTTCTTTCATGGCGGTACGAAATGAGCAGTTCTTC TRBJ2-1 TRBV6-4 . .
CASSSDRGKNPDTQYF TGTGCCAGCAGTTCAGACAGGGGTAAAAACCCAGATACGCAGTATTTT TRBJ2-3 TRBV6-5 . TRBD1
CASSLGWAFVGGDGKDQETQYF TGTGCCAGCAGTTTGGGATGGGCATTTGTGGGAGGGGATGGGAAGGACCAAGAGACCCAGTACTTC TRBJ2-5 TRBV28 few TRBD2
CASSYVTGTDTQYF TGTGCCAGCAGCTATGTGACAGGGACAGATACGCAGTATTTT TRBJ2-3 TRBV5-4 . TRBD1
CASMGAPANYGYTF TGTGCCAGCATGGGGGCCCCTGCTAACTATGGCTACACCTTC TRBJ1-2 TRBV19 once .
CASSDRGFGEKLFF TGTGCCAGCAGTGACCGGGGTTTCGGGGAAAAACTGTTTTTT TRBJ1-4 TRBV6-1 . .
CASSQAGGVLSGANVLTF TGCGCCAGCAGCCAAGCAGGGGGCGTCCTCTCTGGGGCCAACGTCCTGACTTTC TRBJ2-6 TRBV4-3 once TRBD1
CASSQSRGETQYF TGTGCCAGCTCACAGAGCAGGGGAGAGACCCAGTACTTC TRBJ2-5 TRBV18 . .
CASRDTDYGYTF TGTGCCAGCAGAGACACAGACTATGGCTACACCTTC TRBJ1-2 TRBV2 . .
CASSWGLGTYF . TRBJ2-7 TRBV7-9 . .
CASSLVGGRTGELFF TGCGCCAGCAGCTTGGTCGGGGGACGCACCGGGGAGCTGTTTTTT TRBJ2-2 TRBV5-1 . .
CASSQNEKLFF TGTGCCAGCAGTCAGAATGAAAAACTGTTTTTT TRBJ1-4 TRBV28 . .
CASTSTGRVAEAFF TGTGCCAGCACATCAACGGGGAGAGTCGCTGAAGCTTTCTTT TRBJ1-1 TRBV6-5 . .
CASSGRFSGEQYF TGTGCCAGCAGCGGCAGATTCTCAGGCGAGCAGTACTTC TRBJ2-7 TRBV5-6 . .
CASSSGTPDGYTF TGTGCCAGCAGCTCCGGGACACCCGATGGCTACACCTTC TRBJ1-2 TRBV7-6 . .
CAGTGGFYSGNTIYF TGTGCCGGCACTGGAGGGTTTTACTCTGGAAACACCATATATTTT TRBJ1-3 TRBV6-4 . .
CASSLLAANSPLHF TGTGCCAGCAGCTTATTGGCGGCAAATTCACCCCTCCACTTC TRBJ1-6 TRBV7-9 . .
CASSLGGGGNYGYTF TGCGCCAGCAGCTTGGGCGGGGGAGGCAACTATGGCTACACCTTC TRBJ1-2 TRBV5-1 . .
CASSLSGQGTYEQYF TGCGCCAGCAGCCTATCGGGACAGGGGACCTACGAGCAGTACTTC TRBJ2-7 TRBV5-1 . TRBD1
CASSYEGTGAGYTF TGTGCCAGCAGTTACGAAGGGACAGGGGCTGGCTACACCTTC TRBJ1-2 TRBV6-6 . TRBD1
CAWGRDSNSNQPQHF TGTGCCTGGGGCCGGGACAGCAATAGCAATCAGCCCCAGCATTTT TRBJ1-5 TRBV30 . TRBD1
CASSLLADSFLDTEAFF TGCGCCAGCAGCTTGCTCGCTGACTCGTTCTTGGACACTGAAGCTTTCTTT TRBJ1-1 TRBV5-1 . .
CASSVGRPLSSQETQYF TGCGCCAGCTCCGTCGGCAGGCCCTTATCTTCCCAAGAGACCCAGTACTTC TRBJ2-5 TRBV5-1 once .
CASSPRTGRNQPQHF TGTGCCAGTAGTCCCAGGACAGGTAGGAATCAGCCCCAGCATTTT TRBJ1-5 TRBV19 . TRBD1
CAWNPYSGRAYSGNTIYF TGTGCCTGGAACCCATATTCCGGGCGGGCGTACTCTGGAAACACCATATATTTT TRBJ1-3 TRBV30 . .
CASRGAGGPTDTQYF TGTGCCAGCAGGGGAGCGGGGGGGCCGACAGATACGCAGTATTTT TRBJ2-3 TRBV6-4 . TRBD2
CASRATSTDTQYF TGTGCCAGCAGAGCCACTAGCACAGATACGCAGTATTTT TRBJ2-3 TRBV2 . .
CSVDGRLAGANEQFF TGCAGCGTTGATGGTCGACTAGCGGGGGCCAATGAGCAGTTCTTC TRBJ2-1 TRBV29-1 . TRBD2
CASRSVAGGQNEQFF TGCGCCAGCAGATCGGTAGCGGGGGGGCAGAATGAGCAGTTCTTC TRBJ2-1 TRBV5-1 . TRBD2
CASSSTGALGTQYF TGTGCCAGCAGCTCCACAGGGGCATTAGGGACCCAGTACTTC TRBJ2-5 TRBV7-2 once TRBD1
CASSRGQYSEQYF TGTGCCAGCAGCCGGGGACAGTACTCCGAGCAGTACTTC TRBJ2-7 TRBV6-5 . TRBD1
CASSLWTVSYEQYF TGTGCCAGCAGCTTATGGACAGTCTCCTACGAGCAGTACTTC TRBJ2-7 TRBV13 . .
CATRPRSGTDTQYF TGCGCCACCCGTCCTAGGAGCGGCACAGATACGCAGTATTTT TRBJ2-3 TRBV10-2 . .
CASSPKQRNTGELFF TGTGCCAGCAGTCCCAAGCAGCGGAACACCGGGGAGCTGTTTTTT TRBJ2-2 TRBV27 . .